This T cell receptor (beta chain) is drawn from a study of cytomegalovirus exposure and HLA in healthy donors. In the PCR, 60 Vbeta and 13 Jbeta primers were used. Generated by immunoSEQ multiplex PCR, the TCRdb table keeps only in-frame clones and is missing some. The sample carries about 260,000 clones, about four fifths recorded once. As regards this clone: Its antigen is still unknown.

Study results and caveats: Three of the chains that were CMV-associated were confirmed in vitro to be specific for CMV antigens. As was reported, the HLA-A and HLA-B alleles of most subjects were accurately predicted from TCR beta sequences. Later, TCR association rates were found to vary by HLA locus, highest for DRB1 and lowest for HLA-C. While the bulk of TCR sequences proved rare, some public TCRs turned up in many donors.

The germline V gene has CDR1 SGHNT and CDR2 YENEEA. With V trimmed by 5 bases and J by 3 bases, 9 bases remained unmatched. This CDR3 spans 16 amino acids. This sequence was found in a woman aged 40 to 55 in good health and CMV-seropositive. Sequencing used PBMCs. The chain carries TRBV11-3 and TRBJ1-2; 10 bases match TRBD1. This CDR3 reads CASSQISGTGDYGYTF. The CDR3 DNA follows: TGTGCCAGCAGCCAAATCTCCGGGACAGGGGACTATGGCTACACCTTC.